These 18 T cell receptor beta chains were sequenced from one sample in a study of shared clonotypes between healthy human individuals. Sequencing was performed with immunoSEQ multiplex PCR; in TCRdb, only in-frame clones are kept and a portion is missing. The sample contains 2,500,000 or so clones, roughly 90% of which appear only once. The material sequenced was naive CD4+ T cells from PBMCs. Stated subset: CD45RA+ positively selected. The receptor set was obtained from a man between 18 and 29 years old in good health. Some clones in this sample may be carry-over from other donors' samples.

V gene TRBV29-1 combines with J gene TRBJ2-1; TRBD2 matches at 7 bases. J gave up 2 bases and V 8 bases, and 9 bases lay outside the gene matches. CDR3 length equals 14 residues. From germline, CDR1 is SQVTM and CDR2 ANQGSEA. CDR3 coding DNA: TGCAGCCCCCGAGGAGCGGGAACCTACAATGAGCAGTTCTTC. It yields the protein CSPRGAGTYNEQFF.

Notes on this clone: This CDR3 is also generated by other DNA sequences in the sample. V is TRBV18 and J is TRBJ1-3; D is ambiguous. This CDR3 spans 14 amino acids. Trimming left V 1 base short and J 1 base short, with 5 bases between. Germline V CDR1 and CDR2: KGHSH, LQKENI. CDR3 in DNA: TGTGCCAGCTCACCACGGGATTCTGGAAACACCATATATTTT. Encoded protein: CASSPRDSGNTIYF.

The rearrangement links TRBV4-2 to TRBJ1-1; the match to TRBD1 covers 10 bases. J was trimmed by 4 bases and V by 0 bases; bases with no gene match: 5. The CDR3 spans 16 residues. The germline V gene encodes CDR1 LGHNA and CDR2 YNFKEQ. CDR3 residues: CASSQDRDRGRTEAFF. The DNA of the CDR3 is TGTGCCAGCAGCCAAGATCGGGACAGGGGCCGCACTGAAGCTTTCTTT.

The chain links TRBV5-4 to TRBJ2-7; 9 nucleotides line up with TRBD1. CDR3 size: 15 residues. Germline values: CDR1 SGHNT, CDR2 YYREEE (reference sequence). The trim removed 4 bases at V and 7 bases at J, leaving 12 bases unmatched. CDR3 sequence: CASSAPGTGRGEQYF. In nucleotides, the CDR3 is TGTGCCAGCAGCGCCCCTGGGACAGGGCGAGGAGAGCAGTACTTC.

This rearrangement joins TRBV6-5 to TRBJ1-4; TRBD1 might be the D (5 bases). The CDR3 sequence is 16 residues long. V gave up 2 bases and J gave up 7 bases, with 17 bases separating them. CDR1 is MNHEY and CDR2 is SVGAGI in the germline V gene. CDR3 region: CASSYGWQGTSEKLFF. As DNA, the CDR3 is TGTGCCAGCAGTTACGGATGGCAGGGCACAAGTGAAAAACTGTTTTTT.

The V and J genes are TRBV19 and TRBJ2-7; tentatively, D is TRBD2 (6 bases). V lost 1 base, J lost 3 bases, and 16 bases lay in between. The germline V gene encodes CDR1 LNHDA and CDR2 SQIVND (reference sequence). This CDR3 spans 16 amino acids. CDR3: CASSIAYGVSGYEQYF. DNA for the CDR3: TGTGCCAGTAGTATAGCCTACGGGGTTAGCGGCTACGAGCAGTACTTC. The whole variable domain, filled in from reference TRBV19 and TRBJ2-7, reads DGGITQSPKYLFRKEGQNVTLSCEQNLNHDAMYWYRQDPGQGLRLIYYSQIVNDFQKGDIAEGYSVSREKKESFPLTVTSAQKNPTAFYLCASSIAYGVSGYEQYFGPGTRLTVT.

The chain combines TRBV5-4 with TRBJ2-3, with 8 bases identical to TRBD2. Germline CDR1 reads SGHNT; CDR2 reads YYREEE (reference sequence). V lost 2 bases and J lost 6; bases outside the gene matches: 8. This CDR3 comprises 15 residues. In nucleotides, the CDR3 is TGTGCCAGCAGCTTTGATAGCGGGACAATGGATACGCAGTATTTT. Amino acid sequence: CASSFDSGTMDTQYF.

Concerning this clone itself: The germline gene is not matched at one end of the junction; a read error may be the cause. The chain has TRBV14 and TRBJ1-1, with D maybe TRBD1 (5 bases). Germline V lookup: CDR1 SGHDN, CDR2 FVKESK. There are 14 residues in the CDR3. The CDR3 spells CASSQLTRGARSPF. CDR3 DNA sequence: TGTGCCAGCAGCCAATTGACCCGTGGGGCCCGTAGCCCTTTT.

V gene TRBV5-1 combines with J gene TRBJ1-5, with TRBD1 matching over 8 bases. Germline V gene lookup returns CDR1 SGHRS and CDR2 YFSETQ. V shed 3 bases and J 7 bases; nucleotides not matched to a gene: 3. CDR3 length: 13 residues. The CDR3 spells CASSWTGRQPQHF. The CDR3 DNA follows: TGCGCCAGCAGCTGGACAGGGCGACAGCCCCAGCATTTT.

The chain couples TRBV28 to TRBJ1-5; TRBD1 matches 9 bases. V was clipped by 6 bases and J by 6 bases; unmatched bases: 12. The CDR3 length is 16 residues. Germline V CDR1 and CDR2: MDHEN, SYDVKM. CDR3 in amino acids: CASRTGTGRGIQPQHF. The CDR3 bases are TGTGCCAGCAGAACCGGGACAGGGAGAGGTATTCAGCCCCAGCATTTT.

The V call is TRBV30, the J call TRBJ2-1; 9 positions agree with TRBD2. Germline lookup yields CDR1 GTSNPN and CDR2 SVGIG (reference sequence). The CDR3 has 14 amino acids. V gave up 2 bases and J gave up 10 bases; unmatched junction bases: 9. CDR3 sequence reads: CAWSKVAGVNEQFF. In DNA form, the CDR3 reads TGTGCCTGGAGTAAAGTAGCGGGAGTAAACGAGCAGTTCTTC. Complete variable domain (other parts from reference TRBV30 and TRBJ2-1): SQTIHQWPATLVQPVGSPLSLECTVEGTSNPNLYWYRQAAGRGLQLLFYSVGIGQISSEVPQNLSASRPQDRQFILSSKKLLLSDSGFYLCAWSKVAGVNEQFFGPGTRLTVL.

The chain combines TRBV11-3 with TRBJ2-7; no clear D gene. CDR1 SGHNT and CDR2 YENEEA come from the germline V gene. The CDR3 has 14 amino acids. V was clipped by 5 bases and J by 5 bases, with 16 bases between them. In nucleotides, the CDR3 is TGTGCCAGCAGCCCTCGGCCCGGTGACCACGAGCAGTACTTC. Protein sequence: CASSPRPGDHEQYF.

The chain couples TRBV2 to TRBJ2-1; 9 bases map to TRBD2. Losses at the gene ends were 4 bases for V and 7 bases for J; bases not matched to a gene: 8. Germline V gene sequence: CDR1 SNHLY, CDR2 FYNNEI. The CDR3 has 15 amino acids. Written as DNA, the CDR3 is TGTGCCAGCAGTGCTTTAGCGGGAGTAGGAAATGAGCAGTTCTTC. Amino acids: CASSALAGVGNEQFF.

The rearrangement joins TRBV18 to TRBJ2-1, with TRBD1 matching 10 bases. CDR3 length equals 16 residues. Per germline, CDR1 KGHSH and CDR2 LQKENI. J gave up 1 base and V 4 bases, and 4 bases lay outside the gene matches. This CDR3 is CASSLQGQGSYNEQFF. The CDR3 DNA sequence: TGTGCCAGCTCACTACAGGGACAGGGGTCCTACAATGAGCAGTTCTTC.

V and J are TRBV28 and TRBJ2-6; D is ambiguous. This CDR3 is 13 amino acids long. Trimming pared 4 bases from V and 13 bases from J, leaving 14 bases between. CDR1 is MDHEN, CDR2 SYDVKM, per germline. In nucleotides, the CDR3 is TGTGCCAGCAGTTCATTGGACCCCCAAGTCCTGACTTTC. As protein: CASSSLDPQVLTF.

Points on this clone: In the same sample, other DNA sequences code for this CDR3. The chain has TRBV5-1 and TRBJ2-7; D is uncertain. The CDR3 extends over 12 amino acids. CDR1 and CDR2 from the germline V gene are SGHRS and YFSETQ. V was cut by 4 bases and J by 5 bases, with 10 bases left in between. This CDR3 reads CASSPPGDEQYF. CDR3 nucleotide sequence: TGCGCCAGCAGCCCGCCTGGGGACGAGCAGTACTTC.

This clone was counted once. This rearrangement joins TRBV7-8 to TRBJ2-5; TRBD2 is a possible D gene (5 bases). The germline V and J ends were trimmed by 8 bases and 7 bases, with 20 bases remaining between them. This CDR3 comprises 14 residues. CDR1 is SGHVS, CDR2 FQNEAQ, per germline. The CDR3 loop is CASGKRTAFWTQYF. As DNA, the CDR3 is TGTGCCAGCGGAAAGCGGACCGCCTTTTGGACCCAGTACTTC.

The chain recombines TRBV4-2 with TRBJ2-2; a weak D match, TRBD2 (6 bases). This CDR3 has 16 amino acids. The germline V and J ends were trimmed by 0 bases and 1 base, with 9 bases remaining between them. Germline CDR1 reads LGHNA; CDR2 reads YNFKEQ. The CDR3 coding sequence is TGTGCCAGCAGCCAAGAGCGGGGAAAGAACACCGGGGAGCTGTTTTTT. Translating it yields CASSQERGKNTGELFF.